This note documents a single T cell receptor beta chain sequence. The antigen this receptor binds is unknown. No base quality values were provided; no much bigger clone lies one nucleotide off. The data derive from a study of PD-L1 blockade in urothelial cancer (dated by TCRdb to about 2017). The study in broad terms: Therapy was started at some point between 2014 and 2016 for all patients, and atezolizumab 1,200 mg was administered intravenously every 3 weeks. About 85% of the roughly 30 patients were males with bladder-origin urothelial cancer, and 18 of 29 reported a prior smoking history. Patients had an ECOG performance status of 0 or 1 and had received between 0 and 3 prior chemotherapy regimens. Blood samples were analyzed 3 weeks after the start of treatment (second dose) and 6 weeks after the start of treatment. Blood samples gave median yields of about 140,000 T cells and some 80,000 unique TCRs, along with a median clonality of around 0.08. An exploratory multi-omic analysis was conducted of the somatic, immune and clinical correlates of response to PD-L1 blockade with atezolizumab in urothelial cancer. Pretreatment tumor samples, along with matched peripheral blood serially collected before and after atezolizumab treatment, were subjected to TCR sequencing. Durable clinical benefit was defined as a progression-free survival longer than 6 months, and TCR features were additionally tested against progression-free survival and overall survival. In the same patients, pretreatment tumors underwent whole exome sequencing and RNA sequencing in addition to TCR sequencing. About 10 patients achieved durable clinical benefit and roughly 20 did not. Approximately 30 patients had pretreatment blood TCR-seq, about 24 had at least one posttreatment blood collection, and about 24 had tumor TCR-seq.

Broad study findings and their caveats: Improved progression-free and overall survival was associated with having pretreatment peripheral blood TCR clonality below the median. Among patients with durable benefit, tumor-associated TCR clones showed greater expansion in peripheral blood 3 weeks after treatment started (n ≈ 20, p = 0.022). Because of the small sample size (n ≈ 30) and the many exploratory analyses performed, the results are intended to be regarded as hypothesis-generating.

Synthetic TCR analog templates were spiked into each PCR so that absolute template abundance could be estimated from read counts. The immunoSEQ assay used bias-controlled V and J gene primers to amplify TCRbeta CDR3 regions from genomic DNA. Sequencing of rearranged TCRbeta segments was performed at approximately 20X coverage. Regarding the original processing steps: Clustering was used to correct sequencing errors, and CDR3s were annotated against IMGT so that V, D and J genes could be assigned. Downstream analyses used only productive TCRbeta rearrangements, leaving out any out-of-frame or stop-codon sequences. To compute clonality, Shannon entropy was normalized by the log of the number of unique productive sequences and then subtracted from one. Clones differing between time points or between blood and tumor were identified by Fisher's exact test with Benjamini-Hochberg correction at adjusted p below 0.01. TCRdb took this table from immuneACCESS and kept in-frame rearrangements with V and J called. Such tables lack part of the clones; where checked against another copy, unresolved V genes explain under half of the gap, and the rest is unexplained. Clone size and V and J calls were adopted from that table, with D and trimming inferred from the DNA. This sample lists 30,000 to 40,000 clones; nearly 85% were detected once. Around 14% of the sample is in the top ten clones.

The V end loses 1 base and the J end loses 6 bases, and a stretch of 9 bases separates them. There are 14 amino acids in the CDR3, from cysteine to phenylalanine inclusive. Solely the CDR3 DNA is kept, with 42 bases framed from the first base. Reading the germline V gene gives CDR1 LGHNA and CDR2 YSLEER. In the paper's terms, the time point label means: pretreatment peripheral blood. The cohort included under 35 patients with locally advanced or metastatic urothelial carcinoma who were treated at Memorial Sloan Kettering on a trial protocol. Peripheral blood mononuclear cells were collected from each patient pretreatment and during treatment, giving between 1 and 8 total time points per patient. The Qiagen DNeasy Blood extraction kit was used to purify genomic DNA from total PBMCs and tumor samples. PBMCs were collected pretreatment and during treatment, and were isolated and stored as previously described.

This sequence uses TRBV4-3 and TRBJ2-2; no D gene can be assigned with confidence. The sample here was PBMCs, taken around atezolizumab (anti-PD-L1) treatment. This TCR came from a man between 60 and 75 years old with urothelial cancer. The CDR3 protein sequence reads: CASSQAPRAGELFF. The DNA sequence is TGCGCCAGCAGCCAAGCCCCCCGGGCCGGGGAGCTGTTTTTT.